This is a list of T cell receptor beta chains from one sample in a study of blood T cell repertoires in COVID-19. Data came from immunoSEQ multiplex PCR; TCRdb stores just in-frame clones and leaves some out. This sample has 220,000 or so clones, with about 80% found just once. The sample comprised peripheral blood. The origin of the receptors is a woman aged 80 or over with acute or convalescent COVID-19. The CDR3 runs from the conserved cysteine through the conserved F or W. Each record gives: clone size, J gene, D gene, V gene, CDR3 protein, CDR3 DNA. D genes are given only for firm matches. Size tells how often a clone was seen (once, few, many) or the class of an expanded clone, and some rows leave it out.

size: .; J: TRBJ1-3; D: TRBD1; V: TRBV7-3; CDR3: CASSYSTGVGNTIYF; DNA: TGTGCCAGCAGCTACTCGACAGGGGTTGGAAACACCATATATTTT
size: .; J: TRBJ2-1; D: .; V: TRBV5-1; CDR3: CASSLGESSDSYNEQFF; DNA: TGCGCCAGCAGCCTGGGGGAAAGTAGCGACTCCTACAATGAGCAGTTCTTC
size: once; J: TRBJ2-5; D: .; V: TRBV7-3; CDR3: CASSLTPRAYQETQYF; DNA: TGTGCCAGCAGCTTAACCCCGCGGGCGTACCAAGAGACCCAGTACTTC
size: .; J: TRBJ1-2; D: .; V: TRBV9; CDR3: CASSVTGDRPLYGYTF; DNA: TGTGCCAGCAGCGTAACAGGCGATCGACCTCTCTATGGCTACACCTTC
size: .; J: TRBJ2-1; D: TRBD1; V: TRBV12-3/TRBV12-4; CDR3: CASSLDRRDSQFF; DNA: TGTGCCAGCAGTTTGGACCGCCGGGACAGTCAGTTCTTC
size: .; J: TRBJ2-3; D: TRBD2; V: TRBV5-1; CDR3: CASSLGTSGGDTQYF; DNA: TGCGCCAGCAGCTTAGGGACTAGCGGTGGGGATACGCAGTATTTT
size: .; J: TRBJ2-1; D: TRBD1; V: TRBV9; CDR3: CASSPKGDRGRSDTGNEQFF; DNA: TGTGCCAGCAGCCCAAAGGGGGACAGGGGGCGTTCGGATACGGGGAATGAGCAGTTCTTC
size: .; J: TRBJ2-7; D: .; V: TRBV2; CDR3: CASSGPRNYYEQYF; DNA: TGTGCCAGCAGTGGCCCCCGCAACTACTACGAGCAGTACTTC
size: .; J: TRBJ2-3; D: TRBD2; V: TRBV2; CDR3: CASSSGGGSDTQYF; DNA: TGTGCCAGCAGTAGCGGGGGTGGTTCAGATACGCAGTATTTT
size: .; J: TRBJ2-3; D: .; V: TRBV9; CDR3: CASSVGGRTSTDTQYF; DNA: TGTGCCAGCAGCGTAGGTGGCAGGACTAGCACAGATACGCAGTATTTT
size: .; J: TRBJ2-7; D: TRBD1; V: TRBV4-1; CDR3: CASSQDWQGAREQYF; DNA: TGCGCCAGCAGCCAAGATTGGCAGGGGGCTCGGGAGCAGTACTTC
size: .; J: TRBJ2-4; D: .; V: TRBV2; CDR3: CASSEYSLTGNIQYF; DNA: TGTGCCAGCAGTGAATACTCCCTAACGGGGAACATTCAGTACTTC
size: .; J: TRBJ1-1; D: .; V: TRBV5-5; CDR3: CASSLAPTVNTEAFF; DNA: TGTGCCAGCAGCTTGGCCCCGACAGTGAACACTGAAGCTTTCTTT
size: .; J: TRBJ1-1; D: TRBD1; V: TRBV9; CDR3: CASSATGANTEAFF; DNA: TGTGCCAGCAGCGCTACAGGGGCGAACACTGAAGCTTTCTTT
size: .; J: TRBJ2-2; D: .; V: TRBV7-2; CDR3: CASSLGGLNTGELFF; DNA: TGTGCCAGCAGCTTAGGAGGGCTTAACACCGGGGAGCTGTTTTTT
size: .; J: TRBJ1-4; D: .; V: TRBV28; CDR3: CASSLLGDPQKLFF; DNA: TGTGCCAGCAGTCTGCTAGGGGATCCTCAAAAACTGTTTTTT
size: .; J: TRBJ1-2; D: .; V: TRBV19; CDR3: CAGWRIGYGYTF; DNA: TGTGCCGGTTGGAGGATAGGCTATGGCTACACCTTC
size: .; J: TRBJ1-2; D: TRBD1; V: TRBV7-9; CDR3: CASSRTGENYGYTF; DNA: TGTGCCAGCAGCAGGACAGGGGAGAACTATGGCTACACCTTC
size: few; J: TRBJ2-3; D: .; V: TRBV11-3; CDR3: CASSQGGGTQYF; DNA: TGTGCCAGCAGCCAGGGCGGTGGTACGCAGTATTTT
size: .; J: TRBJ1-5; D: .; V: TRBV5-1; CDR3: CASSAGGNQPQHF; DNA: TGCGCCAGCAGCGCCGGGGGCAATCAGCCCCAGCATTTT